Following are 29 T cell receptor beta chains from one sample sequenced in a study of vaccination effects on CD4 cells after COVID-19. The culture ran for roughly 10 days before CD4+ T cells were isolated. All participants had two doses of either the BNT162b2 or mRNA-1273 vaccine. No antigens are known for them. Here immunoSEQ multiplex PCR was the method, and the copy in TCRdb shows in-frame clones only, minus some. This table has around 40,000 clones, 72% appearing once. The sample was CD4+ T cells from PBMCs cultured without peptide, taken after COVID-19 vaccination. The receptors come from a human donor who received a COVID-19 vaccine.

This clone appeared a few times. The chain couples TRBV27 to TRBJ2-3; D not resolved. The CDR3 covers 16 residues. Between the trimmed V and J ends, which lost 1 base and 0 bases, there was a span of 11 bases. Germline V CDR1 and CDR2: MNHEY, SMNVEV (reference sequence). Written as DNA, the CDR3 is TGTGCCAGCAGTTTATATGCCGGAGAAAGCACAGATACGCAGTATTTT. Translating gives CASSLYAGESTDTQYF.

The chain uses TRBV6-6 and TRBJ1-5; D gene unclear. The CDR3 contains 14 residues. V lost 1 base and J lost 2, with 6 bases in between. Germline V CDR1 and CDR2: MNHNY, SVGAGI (reference sequence). CDR3 coding DNA: TGTGCCAGCAGTTACTATGATGGCAATCAGCCCCAGCATTTT. It specifies CASSYYDGNQPQHF.

This clone occurred a few times. The chain is built from TRBV7-9 and TRBJ1-4, with 7 nucleotides matching TRBD1. V gave up 1 base and J gave up 6 bases; unmatched junction bases: 5. Germline-derived CDR1 and CDR2 are SEHNR and FQNEAQ (reference sequence). CDR3 length: 15 residues. The CDR3 nucleotides read TGTGCCAGCAGCTTAGGACAGGGTTTTGATGAAAAACTGTTTTTT. Protein sequence: CASSLGQGFDEKLFF.

The chain carries TRBV27 and TRBJ2-2; 9 bases line up with TRBD1. Germline V gene sequence: CDR1 MNHEY, CDR2 SMNVEV (reference sequence). This CDR3 region has 14 residues. J gave up 7 bases and V 5 bases, and 5 bases lay outside the gene matches. The CDR3 DNA follows: TGTGCCAGCAGTACAACAGGGGGCATCGGGGAGCTGTTTTTT. This codes for CASSTTGGIGELFF.

The chain recombines TRBV2 with TRBJ1-5; the D is unclear. The V gene's germline CDR1 is SNHLY and CDR2 FYNNEI. This CDR3 has 14 amino acids. Trimming pared 6 bases from V and 0 bases from J, leaving 9 bases between. The CDR3 region is CASSKTASNQPQHF. The CDR3, as DNA: TGTGCCAGCAGCAAAACAGCTAGCAATCAGCCCCAGCATTTT.

This CDR3 is CASSEPGQGPRGYTF. The CDR3 DNA reads as TGTGCCAGCAGTGAGCCGGGACAGGGGCCGCGAGGCTACACCTTC. This chain links TRBV6-1 with TRBJ1-2, with 10 bases that match TRBD1. V shed 3 bases, J shed 8 bases, and the junction held 9 bases outside the gene matches. The CDR3 covers 15 residues. Germline assignment: CDR1 MNHNS and CDR2 SASEGT.

The V and J genes are TRBV19 and TRBJ1-5; D unresolved. The CDR3 sequence is 13 residues long. Germline CDR1 is LNHDA and CDR2 is SQIVND (reference sequence). The germline V and J ends were trimmed by 6 bases and 0 bases, with 6 bases remaining between them. CDR3 region: CASRADSNQPQHF. Written as DNA, the CDR3 is TGTGCCAGTAGGGCAGATAGCAATCAGCCCCAGCATTTT.

The rearrangement uses TRBV19 and TRBJ1-1, with no clear D. V dropped 3 bases and J dropped 5 bases, with 19 bases sitting between them. This CDR3 comprises 16 residues. CDR1 and CDR2 (germline): LNHDA, SQIVND (reference sequence). The DNA of the CDR3 is TGTGCCAGTAGTATCGTGTGGGTGGTGTCGGGTACTGAAGCTTTCTTT. Protein: CASSIVWVVSGTEAFF.

The sample holds one count of this clone. The V call is TRBV18, the J call TRBJ2-3, with D perhaps TRBD1 (5 bases). This CDR3 comprises 15 residues. Trimming removed 0 bases from V and 1 base from J, with 8 bases in between. Germline values: CDR1 KGHSH, CDR2 LQKENI. The CDR3 loop is CASSPPEGGTDTQYF. The CDR3 region has the DNA TGTGCCAGCTCACCACCGGAAGGGGGCACAGATACGCAGTATTTT.

The gene calls are TRBV5-4 and TRBJ1-1, with D possibly TRBD1 on 5 matching bases. This CDR3 has 16 residues. The V and J ends lost 3 bases and 1 base respectively, with 16 bases between them. The germline gives CDR1 SGHNT, CDR2 YYREEE (reference sequence). The CDR3 protein is CASSWGSSTTNTEAFF. The CDR3, as DNA: TGTGCCAGCAGCTGGGGGTCTTCGACGACGAACACTGAAGCTTTCTTT.

The chain uses TRBV6-5 and TRBJ2-7; D may be TRBD1 (5 bases). CDR1 and CDR2 (germline): MNHEY, SVGAGI. V was trimmed by 3 bases and J by 3 bases, leaving 15 bases between them. The CDR3 runs to 15 residues. The CDR3 DNA sequence: TGTGCCAGCAGTTATCGAGACAGAGACGTCTACGAGCAGTACTTC. This translates into CASSYRDRDVYEQYF.

This clone was recorded a few times. The V and J genes are TRBV19 and TRBJ1-5, with 12 bases lining up with TRBD1. The CDR3 runs 14 residues. The trim removed 6 bases at V and 7 bases at J, leaving 4 bases unmatched. Germline CDR1 reads LNHDA; CDR2 reads SQIVND (reference sequence). The CDR3 bases are TGTGCCAGTAGCGGGACAGGGGGCGCCCAGCCCCAGCATTTT. It specifies CASSGTGGAQPQHF.

The rearrangement uses TRBV11-2 and TRBJ1-2; the D is unclear. Trimming cost V 7 bases and J 3 bases, with 21 bases left between them. Germline-derived CDR1 and CDR2 are SGHAT and FQNNGV. This CDR3 comprises 16 residues. The CDR3 bases are TGTGCCAGCAACGATTTAGGTCTGCGAGGCGACTATGGCTACACCTTC. Translated, it gives CASNDLGLRGDYGYTF.

The rearrangement joins TRBV5-6 to TRBJ1-1; no reliable D call. CDR1 and CDR2 (germline): SGHDT, YYEEEE. V was clipped by 5 bases and J by 4 bases, with 9 bases between them. This CDR3 is 12 amino acids long. CDR3 DNA sequence: TGTGCCAGCAGGTGGGGTCGCACTGAAGCTTTCTTT. Translated, it gives CASRWGRTEAFF.

This chain joins TRBV5-6 and TRBJ2-7, with TRBD1 identical over 7 bases. The J segment lost 4 bases and the V segment lost 0 bases, leaving 4 bases of the junction unmatched. Germline V gene lookup returns CDR1 SGHDT and CDR2 YYEEEE. The CDR3 runs 14 residues. CDR3 region: CASSLGGQEYEQYF. The CDR3 DNA sequence: TGTGCCAGCAGCTTGGGCGGACAGGAATACGAGCAGTACTTC.

The V and J genes are TRBV7-8 and TRBJ2-7; D may be TRBD2 (5 bases). The germline V and J ends were trimmed by 5 bases and 1 base, with 15 bases remaining between them. CDR1 and CDR2 from the germline V gene are SGHVS and FQNEAQ. This CDR3 contains 15 residues. The CDR3 region is CASSGRRGMSYEQYF. As DNA, the CDR3 is TGTGCCAGCAGCGGAAGACGGGGAATGTCCTACGAGCAGTACTTC. Full variable domain (rest looked up from reference TRBV7-8 and TRBJ2-7): GAGVSQSPRYKVAKRGQDVALRCDPISGHVSLFWYQQALGQGPEFLTYFQNEAQLDKSGLPSDRFFAERPEGSVSTLKIQRTQQEDSAVYLCASSGRRGMSYEQYFGPGTRLTVT.

The genes are TRBV10-3 and TRBJ1-2, with 8 bases matching TRBD1. Germline CDR1 and CDR2: ENHRY and SYGVKD. V shed 3 bases and J 7 bases; nucleotides not matched to a gene: 22. This CDR3 contains 19 residues. The CDR3 DNA follows: TGTGCCATCAGTGAAGATAAAATCCCGAGACAGGGGATTCTGAGTGGCTACACCTTC. Translation gives CAISEDKIPRQGILSGYTF.

This clone has a handful of counts. J is TRBJ1-2 and V is TRBV23-1; no clear D gene. TRBV23-1 is treated as an ORF (open reading frame) with a function not yet certain. V gave up 2 bases and J gave up 0 bases, with 19 bases separating them. This CDR3 contains 18 residues. The DNA for the CDR3 is TGCGCCAGCAGTCAAATCCGTAGGGCGGACCGTGCTAACTATGGCTACACCTTC. It yields the protein CASSQIRRADRANYGYTF.

This clone appeared once. The chain employs TRBV7-9 and TRBJ2-5; D is unresolved. Per the germline V gene, CDR1 is SEHNR and CDR2 is FQNEAQ (reference sequence). The CDR3 consists of 13 residues. V was clipped by 5 bases and J by 5 bases, with 12 bases between them. The CDR3 reads CASSVQPRETQYF. CDR3 DNA sequence: TGTGCCAGCAGCGTCCAGCCCCGGGAGACCCAGTACTTC.

This clone was seen just once. The chain is built from TRBV20-1 and TRBJ2-3; TRBD1 aligns across 9 bases. Germline CDR1 and CDR2: DFQATT and SNEGSKA (reference sequence). V was pared by 3 bases and J by 3 bases, with 4 bases of the junction left unmatched. There are 14 residues in the CDR3. The CDR3 here is CSASGTGWTDTQYF. For the CDR3, the DNA is TGCAGTGCTAGTGGGACAGGGTGGACAGATACGCAGTATTTT.

V gene TRBV27 combines with J gene TRBJ1-2; 11 nucleotides match TRBD1. The CDR3 sequence is 13 residues long. V lost 4 bases to trimming and J lost 10 bases; unmatched junction nucleotides: 5. Germline V gene sequence: CDR1 MNHEY, CDR2 SMNVEV (reference sequence). The CDR3 loop reads CASSSGQGEAYTF. CDR3 DNA: TGTGCCAGCAGTTCGGGACAGGGGGAGGCCTACACCTTC.

Of note for this clone: Relative to the germline gene, one junction end is altered; a read error may explain this. V and J are TRBV19 and TRBJ2-3, with 9 positions matching TRBD2. CDR1 and CDR2 (germline): LNHDA, SQIVND (reference sequence). CDR3 size: 13 residues. Here the CDR3 reads CASISGSTDAQYF. In DNA, the CDR3 is TGTGCCAGTATTAGCGGGAGCACAGATGCGCAGTATTTT. Full variable domain (outside the CDR3, taken from reference TRBV19 and TRBJ2-3): DGGITQSPKYLFRKEGQNVTLSCEQNLNHDAMYWYRQDPGQGLRLIYYSQIVNDFQKGDIAEGYSVSREKKESFPLTVTSAQKNPTAFYLCASISGSTDAQYFGPGTRLTVL.

This chain joins TRBV5-4 and TRBJ2-3, with 8 bases matching TRBD2. This CDR3 has 16 residues. V trimming: 4 bases; J trimming: 3 bases; junction bases outside the gene matches: 10. Germline V CDR1 and CDR2: SGHNT, YYREEE (reference sequence). The CDR3 DNA sequence: TGTGCCAGCAGCACCAAACCGGGACTAGGTACAGATACGCAGTATTTT. It yields the protein CASSTKPGLGTDTQYF.

The chain uses TRBV4-2 and TRBJ2-5; TRBD1 or TRBD2 may be the D gene (5 bases each). The CDR3 sequence is 14 residues long. Between the trimmed V and J ends, which lost 4 bases and 1 base, there was a span of 10 bases. Germline assignment: CDR1 LGHNA and CDR2 YNFKEQ. CDR3 loop: CASSRDAPQETQYF. CDR3 nucleotides: TGTGCCAGCAGCCGGGACGCGCCCCAAGAGACCCAGTACTTC.

The V call is TRBV2, the J call TRBJ1-1, with a tentative D call TRBD1 (5 bases). V lost 4 bases, J lost 4 bases, and 10 bases lay in between. The CDR3 is 13 amino acids. The germline V gene encodes CDR1 SNHLY and CDR2 FYNNEI. The CDR3 DNA sequence: TGTGCCAGCAGTGCGGGGGAGGGCACTGAAGCTTTCTTT. It is translated as CASSAGEGTEAFF.

The CDR3 DNA sequence: TGCAGCGTTGAAGGGCCAGCGGGGGGGACCTACGAGCAGTACTTC. Amino acids: CSVEGPAGGTYEQYF. J is TRBJ2-7 and V is TRBV29-1, with TRBD2 matching 10 bases. The CDR3 extends over 15 amino acids. Germline assignment: CDR1 SQVTM and CDR2 ANQGSEA. Losses at the gene ends were 1 base for V and 2 bases for J; bases not matched to a gene: 5.

The sample holds many counts of this clone. The chain couples TRBV12-5 to TRBJ2-1; D not resolved. The V gene's germline CDR1 is LGHNT and CDR2 FRNRAP. This CDR3 spans 18 amino acids. V was pared by 1 base and J by 6 bases, with 22 bases between. CDR3 in DNA: TGTGCTAGTGGTTTGGGCACTTGGACGGCCTCCCGTGGCAATGAGCAGTTCTTC. It specifies CASGLGTWTASRGNEQFF.

The chain employs TRBV3-1 (or the pseudogene TRBV3-2) and TRBJ2-2; D is unclear. V lost 1 base and J lost 5, with 14 bases in between. The CDR3 runs to 16 residues. CDR1 LGHDT and CDR2 YNNKEL come from the germline V gene (reference sequence). CDR3 in DNA: TGTGCCAGCAGCCAAGTTTTTCAGCGACGGACCGGGGAGCTGTTTTTT. Residues: CASSQVFQRRTGELFF.

The chain uses TRBV29-1 and TRBJ2-2, with 8 bases lining up with TRBD1. CDR1 and CDR2 (germline): SQVTM, ANQGSEA. The CDR3 extends over 16 amino acids. V was clipped by 6 bases and J by 4 bases; unmatched bases: 13. The CDR3: CSVRIMRTGITGELFF. The CDR3 region has the DNA TGCAGCGTCCGAATAATGAGGACAGGGATCACCGGGGAGCTGTTTTTT.